This T cell receptor beta chain emerged from a study of CD8+CD57+ T cells in acquired aplastic anemia. On the study more broadly: 3.2 ug was the average amount of DNA from sorted CD4+ and CD8+ cells.

Study conclusions and caveats: A significant difference in CD8+ Simpson's diversity between patients and controls was not found. Comparison of patients with controls identified almost 30 shared CD8+ CDR3 sequences.

J lost 7 bases, V lost 1 base, and 4 bases had no gene match. From germline, CDR1 is SNHLY and CDR2 FYNNEI. CDR3 length: 15 amino acids. Profiling that covered TCR beta VDJ and CDR3 relied on genomic DNA as its template. Using its own MiXCR run on the reads, TCRdb lists one record per CDR3 protein. The sample holds some 280,000 distinct CDR3 sequences, roughly half seen once. Concerning this clonotype: Its antigen is undetermined.

The sequenced material came from sorted CD4+, CD8+, or CD8+CD57+ T cells (not recorded which) from PBMCs. V is TRBV2 and J is TRBJ1-6; 7 bases align to TRBD1. This clonotype originated in a human donor with severe aplastic anemia or a healthy control (not recorded which). The CDR3 protein is CASSEEGQVNSPLHF. DNA for the CDR3: TGTGCCAGCAGTGAAGAAGGACAGGTGAATTCACCCCTCCACTTT.